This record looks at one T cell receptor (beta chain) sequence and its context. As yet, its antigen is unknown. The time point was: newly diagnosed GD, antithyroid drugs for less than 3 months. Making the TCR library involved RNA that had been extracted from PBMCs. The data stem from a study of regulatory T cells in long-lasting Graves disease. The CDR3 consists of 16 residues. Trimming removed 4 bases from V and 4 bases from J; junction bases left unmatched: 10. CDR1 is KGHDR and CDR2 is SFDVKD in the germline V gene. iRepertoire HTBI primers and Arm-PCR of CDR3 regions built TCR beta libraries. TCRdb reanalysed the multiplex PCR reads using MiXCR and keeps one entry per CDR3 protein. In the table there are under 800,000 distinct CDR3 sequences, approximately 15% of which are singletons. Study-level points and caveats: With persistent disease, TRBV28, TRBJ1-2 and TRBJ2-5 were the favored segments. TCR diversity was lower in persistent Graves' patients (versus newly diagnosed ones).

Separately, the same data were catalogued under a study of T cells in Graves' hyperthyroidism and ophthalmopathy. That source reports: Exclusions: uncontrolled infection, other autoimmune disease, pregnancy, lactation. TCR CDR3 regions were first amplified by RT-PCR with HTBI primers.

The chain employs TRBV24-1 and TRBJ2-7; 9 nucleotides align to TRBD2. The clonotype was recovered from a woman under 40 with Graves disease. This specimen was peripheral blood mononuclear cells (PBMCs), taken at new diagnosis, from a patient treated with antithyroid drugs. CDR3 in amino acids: CATSDPTSGGGYEQYF. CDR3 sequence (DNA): TGTGCCACCAGTGACCCGACTAGCGGAGGTGGGTACGAGCAGTACTTC.